The clone carrying this TCR beta chain was found many times. TCRdb re-called the RT-PCR reads with MiXCR, one entry per CDR3 protein. In the table there are some 960,000 distinct CDR3 sequences, over 15% of which are singletons. The data were obtained in a study of patients and donors after allogeneic stem cell transplantation. V shed 5 bases and J 4 bases; nucleotides not matched to a gene: 5. Germline V CDR1 and CDR2: SGHKS, YYEKEE (reference sequence). This CDR3 spans 13 amino acids. The source is a human donor who was either an allogeneic HSCT recipient or a stem cell or donor lymphocyte infusion donor (not recorded which). It is not recorded whose cells these are; they may come from a transplant donor. Source material: blood, either unsorted or a sorted T cell fraction (not recorded which). This chain uses TRBV5-5 with TRBJ2-5; 7 bases match TRBD1. The CDR3 reads CASSRDRAETQYF. In DNA form, the CDR3 reads TGTGCCAGCAGTCGAGACAGGGCAGAGACCCAGTACTTC. Supplemented by reference TRBV5-5 and TRBJ2-5, the full variable domain reads DAGVTQSPTHLIKTRGQQVTLRCSPISGHKSVSWYQQVLGQGPQFIFQYYEKEERGRGNFPDRFSARQFPNYSSELNVNALLLGDSALYLCASSRDRAETQYFGPGTRLLVL.